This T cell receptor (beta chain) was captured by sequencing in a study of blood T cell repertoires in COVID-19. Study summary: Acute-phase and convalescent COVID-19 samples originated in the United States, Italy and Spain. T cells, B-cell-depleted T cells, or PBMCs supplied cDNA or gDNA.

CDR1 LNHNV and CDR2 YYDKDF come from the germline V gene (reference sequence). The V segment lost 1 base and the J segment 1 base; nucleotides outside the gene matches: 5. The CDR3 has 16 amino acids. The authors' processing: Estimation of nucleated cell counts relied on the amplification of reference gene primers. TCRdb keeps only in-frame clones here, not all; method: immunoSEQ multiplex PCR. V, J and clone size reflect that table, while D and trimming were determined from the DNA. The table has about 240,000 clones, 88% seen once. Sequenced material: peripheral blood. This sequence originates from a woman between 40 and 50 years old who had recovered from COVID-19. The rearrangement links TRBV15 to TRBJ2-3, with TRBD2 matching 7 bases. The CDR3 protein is CATSRVVAGGTDTQYF. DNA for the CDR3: TGTGCCACCAGCAGAGTTGTGGCGGGAGGCACAGATACGCAGTATTTT.